Presented here are 29 T cell receptor beta chains from one specimen sequenced in a study of human T cells and chemical hapten exposure (dated by TCRdb to the early 2020s). Receptor libraries were prepared by RACE. The run used a NextSeq 500. The public reads were reanalyzed by TCRdb: fastp trimming at Q25, MiXCR alignment, in-frame beta chains only. Identical CDR3 protein sequences are pooled into one entry, listed with their most common genes and DNA. The sample profile shows around 120,000 distinct CDR3 sequences; about 14% of them were found once. 2.8% of the sample comes from the top ten. The sample's time point label, in plain terms: pre-sensitization, week 0. What this sample's treatment or condition label stands for: therapeutic diphenylcyclopropenone sensitization with weekly scalp DPC. The specimen comprised whole blood, sampled in connection with sensitization to the hapten diphenylcyclopropenone (DPC). The receptors were gathered from a woman younger than 35 with alopecia areata. Some clones in this sample may be carry-over from other donors' samples.

This chain uses TRBV6-4 with TRBJ2-5; D not certain. Deletions cut 5 bases from V and 1 base from J, with 8 bases between. The germline V gene encodes CDR1 MRHNA and CDR2 SNTAGT. The CDR3 is 13 amino acids. CDR3 residues: CASSPSPQETQYF. DNA for the CDR3: TGTGCCAGCAGTCCTAGTCCCCAAGAGACCCAGTACTTC.

The chain combines TRBV4-3 with TRBJ2-7; D perhaps matches TRBD1 (7 bases). The CDR3 is made up of 15 amino acids. Trimming removed 6 bases from V and 4 bases from J, with 19 bases in between. Germline V gene lookup returns CDR1 LGHNA and CDR2 YSLEER. The CDR3 bases are TGCGCCAGCAGAAAGAGCGCCAGGGGGAGGTACGAGCAGTACTTC. Translating gives CASRKSARGRYEQYF.

This clonotype was recorded a few times. This chain links TRBV6-2 or TRBV6-3 with TRBJ1-5, with 8 nucleotides matching TRBD1. This CDR3 comprises 13 residues. Germline CDR1 MNHEY, CDR2 SVGEGT. V was pared by 7 bases and J by 2 bases, with 1 base of the junction left unmatched. The CDR3 coding sequence is TGTGCCAGCACGGACAGGGGCAATCAGCCCCAGCATTTT. It encodes CASTDRGNQPQHF.

This clonotype has at least ten counts. This chain uses TRBV12-3 or TRBV12-4 with TRBJ1-6; D perhaps matches TRBD1 (5 bases). Trimming shortened V by 4 bases and J by 8 bases, and 12 bases separated the two germline ends. This CDR3 has 14 amino acids. The CDR3 region has the DNA TGTGCCAGCAGTTGGCAGGGTTTGGATTCACCCCTCCACTTT. It is translated as CASSWQGLDSPLHF.

The chain links TRBV7-2 to TRBJ2-7; 9 nucleotides agree with TRBD2. Germline V CDR1 and CDR2: SGHTA, FQGNSA. The CDR3 length is 15 residues. V lost 3 bases, J lost 2 bases, and 5 bases stayed unmatched. CDR3 protein: CASSLRAGGTYEQYF. Written as DNA, the CDR3 is TGTGCCAGCAGCTTGAGGGCGGGAGGGACCTACGAGCAGTACTTC.

A few counts support this clonotype. This rearrangement joins TRBV7-9 to TRBJ2-1, with 9 bases lining up with TRBD1. Germline V gene lookup returns CDR1 SEHNR and CDR2 FQNEAQ (reference sequence). This CDR3 is 13 amino acids long. After removal of 6 bases from V and 7 bases from J, the junction contained 4 bases not matched to a gene. The CDR3 loop reads CASRRQGDNEQFF. DNA for the CDR3: TGTGCCAGCAGGAGACAGGGGGATAATGAGCAGTTCTTC.

In its sample, this clonotype was seen many times. The chain employs TRBV5-5 and TRBJ1-1; D is uncertain. This CDR3 has 10 amino acids. Trimming stripped 7 bases from V and 4 bases from J, with 5 bases between. CDR1 is SGHKS and CDR2 is YYEKEE in the germline V gene (reference sequence). As DNA, the CDR3 is TGTGCCAGCTACGGCACTGAAGCTTTCTTT. It codes for CASYGTEAFF.

In this sample, this clonotype turned up many times. The rearrangement uses TRBV2 and TRBJ2-5; D possibly corresponds to TRBD2 (7 bases). The germline V gene encodes CDR1 SNHLY and CDR2 FYNNEI. Trimming left V 3 bases short and J 5 bases short, with 13 bases between. The CDR3 is 14 amino acids. The CDR3, as DNA: TGTGCCAGCAGTGATGGGGGGGCCTTTGAGACCCAGTACTTC. It translates to CASSDGGAFETQYF.

V is TRBV20-1 and J is TRBJ2-2; tentative D call: TRBD1 (6 bases). V was cut by 7 bases and J by 5 bases, with 17 bases left in between. The germline gives CDR1 DFQATT, CDR2 SNEGSKA (reference sequence). This CDR3 comprises 14 residues. CDR3 sequence (DNA): TGCAGTGTCCCAACAGGGCTCAGGACCGGGGAGCTGTTTTTT. Translation gives CSVPTGLRTGELFF.

The chain combines TRBV28 with TRBJ2-7; 9 bases match TRBD1. This CDR3 comprises 15 residues. From germline, CDR1 is MDHEN and CDR2 SYDVKM. V lost 4 bases and J lost 3; bases outside the gene matches: 7. The DNA for the CDR3 is TGTGCCAGCAGTTCACCGGGACAGGGTATCTACGAGCAGTACTTC. Translation: CASSSPGQGIYEQYF.

This sequence joins TRBV5-4 and TRBJ2-7; 7 bases are a match to TRBD2. The CDR3 runs 14 residues. Trimming cost V 0 bases and J 3 bases; bases outside gene matches: 3. The germline gives CDR1 SGHNT, CDR2 YYREEE (reference sequence). The CDR3 sequence is CASSLEGGGYEQYF. DNA of the CDR3: TGTGCCAGCAGCTTGGAGGGCGGGGGCTACGAGCAGTACTTC. Complete variable domain (other parts from reference TRBV5-4 and TRBJ2-7): ETGVTQSPTHLIKTRGQQVTLRCSSQSGHNTVSWYQQALGQGPQFIFQYYREEENGRGNFPPRFSGLQFPNYSSELNVNALELDDSALYLCASSLEGGGYEQYFGPGTRLTVT.

The chain combines TRBV10-1 with TRBJ2-2; D unclear. V lost 3 bases and J 2 bases, leaving 7 bases between the germline ends. The CDR3 spans 14 residues. Germline loops: CDR1 WNHNN, CDR2 SYGVQD (reference sequence). Written as DNA, the CDR3 is TGCGCCAGCAGTGAACTGGGAAACACCGGGGAGCTGTTTTTT. Its translation is CASSELGNTGELFF.

This clonotype was seen many times. The J gene is TRBJ2-1, the V gene TRBV29-1; tentative D call: TRBD2 (6 bases). The germline V and J ends were trimmed by 5 bases and 6 bases, with 11 bases remaining between them. This CDR3 spans 12 amino acids. Germline V lookup: CDR1 SQVTM, CDR2 ANQGSEA. DNA of the CDR3: TGCAGCGTTACCCAGGGAGGCAATGAGCAGTTCTTC. It is translated as CSVTQGGNEQFF.

This chain links TRBV29-1 with TRBJ2-7, with D unclear. V dropped 4 bases and J dropped 6 bases, with 13 bases sitting between them. The CDR3 is made up of 12 amino acids. CDR1 and CDR2 (germline): SQVTM, ANQGSEA. CDR3 residues: CSVVVGNREQYF. CDR3 sequence (DNA): TGCAGCGTTGTAGTAGGGAACCGCGAGCAGTACTTC.

V usage is TRBV6-1 and J usage is TRBJ1-2; possible D gene TRBD1, 5 bases. CDR1 and CDR2 from the germline V gene are MNHNS and SASEGT. CDR3 size: 15 residues. V was trimmed by 0 bases and J by 5 bases, leaving 13 bases between them. The CDR3 DNA sequence: TGTGCCAGCAGTGAAGCGGGCAGGGCGGATTATGGCTACACCTTC. It specifies CASSEAGRADYGYTF.

This clonotype was detected only a few times. CDR3 DNA sequence: TGTGCCAGCCGCTCAGCGGGGCACGAGCAGTACTTC. It is translated as CASRSAGHEQYF. The genes are TRBV7-2 and TRBJ2-7; TRBD2 agrees at 7 bases. Germline V gene data show CDR1 as SGHTA and CDR2 as FQGNSA. V was clipped by 8 bases and J by 5 bases; unmatched bases: 6. The CDR3 runs 12 residues.

Ten or more counts support this clonotype. The V and J genes are TRBV27 and TRBJ1-2; D perhaps matches TRBD1 (5 bases). Germline V CDR1 and CDR2: MNHEY, SMNVEV (reference sequence). The CDR3 is 14 amino acids. Trimming stripped 6 bases from V and 9 bases from J, with 20 bases between. CDR3 residues: CASRLAGQGLSYTF. DNA of the CDR3: TGTGCCAGCAGACTCGCCGGTCAGGGCCTCAGCTACACCTTC.

This clonotype has a handful of counts. The rearrangement links TRBV7-6 to TRBJ2-7; 14 positions match TRBD2. With 2 bases clipped from V and 0 bases from J, the junction kept 15 bases outside the gene matches. Germline assignment: CDR1 SGHVS and CDR2 FNYEAQ. The CDR3 covers 21 residues. The CDR3 DNA reads TGTGCCAGCAGCTTATATGGCCGGGGGACTAGCGGGGGACCAAACTCCTACGAGCAGTACTTC. Encoded protein: CASSLYGRGTSGGPNSYEQYF.

V and J are TRBV18 and TRBJ1-5; 8 bases align to TRBD1. Germline trimming cut 6 bases from V and 6 bases from J; bases unmatched to any gene: 7. The CDR3 is made up of 14 amino acids. The germline V gene encodes CDR1 KGHSH and CDR2 LQKENI. The CDR3 region is CASSNGQGGQPQHF. The CDR3 DNA follows: TGTGCCAGCTCGAACGGACAGGGAGGTCAGCCCCAGCATTTT.

This clonotype appeared many times. The CDR3 sequence is CSARGLAGGTDTQYF. In DNA, the CDR3 is TGCAGTGCTAGAGGGCTAGCGGGGGGCACAGATACGCAGTATTTT. The V and J genes are TRBV20-1 and TRBJ2-3, with 10 bases aligning to TRBD2. Losses at the gene ends were 1 base for V and 1 base for J; bases not matched to a gene: 2. CDR1 DFQATT and CDR2 SNEGSKA come from the germline V gene (reference sequence). The CDR3 is made up of 15 amino acids.

This clonotype showed up many times. The genes are TRBV12-3 or TRBV12-4 and TRBJ1-4, with D hard to call. The CDR3 contains 16 residues. V lost 2 bases to trimming and J lost 0 bases, with 10 bases between them. The CDR3 region is CASSLRERPTNEKLFF. The DNA for the CDR3 is TGTGCCAGCAGTTTAAGAGAGAGACCAACTAATGAAAAACTGTTTTTT.

This clonotype was seen more than once but under ten times. This chain uses TRBV20-1 with TRBJ2-1, with 7 positions matching TRBD2. V trimming: 3 bases; J trimming: 3 bases; junction bases outside the gene matches: 5. Germline V gene data show CDR1 as DFQATT and CDR2 as SNEGSKA (reference sequence). This CDR3 is built from 14 residues. The CDR3 bases are TGCAGTGCTAGGAGACTAGCAAGCTACAATGAGCAGTTCTTC. Protein: CSARRLASYNEQFF.

This clonotype has just a few counts. This chain connects TRBV4-2 to TRBJ2-7, with 8 nucleotides matching TRBD1. Germline CDR1 is LGHNA and CDR2 is YNFKEQ. V lost 0 bases to trimming and J lost 6 bases; unmatched junction nucleotides: 13. This CDR3 region has 17 residues. In nucleotides, the CDR3 is TGTGCCAGCAGCCAAGATCACCCTGGCGGGACAGGTGGCGAGCAGTACTTC. It yields the protein CASSQDHPGGTGGEQYF.

The chain uses TRBV14 and TRBJ2-1; D is possibly TRBD1 (5 bases). Per the germline V gene, CDR1 is SGHDN and CDR2 is FVKESK. V was clipped by 9 bases and J by 0 bases, with 15 bases between them. This CDR3 comprises 15 residues. The CDR3 DNA is TGTGCCAGTGAACAATTCGACAGCTCCTACAATGAGCAGTTCTTC. It is translated as CASEQFDSSYNEQFF.

This clonotype was found many times. This chain joins TRBV20-1 and TRBJ2-1; D is undetermined. With 0 bases removed from V and 5 bases from J, the gap between germline ends came to 8 bases. This CDR3 contains 13 residues. From germline, CDR1 is DFQATT and CDR2 SNEGSKA (reference sequence). CDR3 sequence (DNA): TGCAGTGCTAGAGATCACCGGCACAATGAGCAGTTCTTC. Translating it yields CSARDHRHNEQFF.

This clonotype was seen a few times. This chain connects TRBV7-9 to TRBJ1-4; the D gene is possibly TRBD1 (6 bases). Trimming removed 5 bases at V and 0 bases at J, with 10 bases between. The CDR3 contains 15 residues. CDR1 and CDR2 from the germline V gene are SEHNR and FQNEAQ (reference sequence). The CDR3 DNA reads TGTGCCAGCAGCGACAGGCCCGCAACTAATGAAAAACTGTTTTTT. It encodes CASSDRPATNEKLFF.

In this sample, this clonotype turned up a few times. The rearrangement joins TRBV7-2 to TRBJ2-1, with D unclear. Germline CDR1 and CDR2: SGHTA and FQGNSA. The CDR3 length is 16 residues. The germline V and J ends were trimmed by 8 bases and 0 bases, with 17 bases remaining between them. CDR3 in DNA: TGTGCCAGCGCCCTAACAGAGGTCAGCTCCTACAATGAGCAGTTCTTC. It encodes CASALTEVSSYNEQFF.

This clonotype occurred many times. The gene calls are TRBV6-1 and TRBJ1-6, with D perhaps matching TRBD1 (6 bases). Germline CDR1 MNHNS, CDR2 SASEGT. V lost 6 bases and J 9 bases, leaving 18 bases between the germline ends. The CDR3 sequence is 15 residues long. CDR3 bases: TGTGCCAGCAGCCCACAGGGTAGGCCTGGTTCACCCCTCCACTTT. As protein: CASSPQGRPGSPLHF.

The chain employs TRBV12-5 and TRBJ1-1; weak D call: TRBD1 (5 bases). V was cut by 0 bases and J by 4 bases, with 15 bases left in between. CDR3 length: 16 amino acids. Germline V lookup: CDR1 LGHNT, CDR2 FRNRAP. CDR3 sequence (DNA): TGTGCTAGTGGTTTGGTACCAAGACAGAGGACCACTGAAGCTTTCTTT. Protein: CASGLVPRQRTTEAFF.